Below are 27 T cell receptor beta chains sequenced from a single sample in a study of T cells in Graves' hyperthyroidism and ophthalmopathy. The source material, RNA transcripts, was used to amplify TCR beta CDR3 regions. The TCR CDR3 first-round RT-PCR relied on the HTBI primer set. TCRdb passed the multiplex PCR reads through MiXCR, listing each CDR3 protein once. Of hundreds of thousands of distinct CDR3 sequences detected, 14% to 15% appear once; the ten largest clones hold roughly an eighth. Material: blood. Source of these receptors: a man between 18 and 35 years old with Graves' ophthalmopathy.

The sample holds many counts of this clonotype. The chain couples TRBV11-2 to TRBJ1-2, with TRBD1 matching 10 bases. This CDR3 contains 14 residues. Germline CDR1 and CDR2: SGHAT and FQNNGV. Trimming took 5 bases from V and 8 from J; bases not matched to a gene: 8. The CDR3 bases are TGTGCCAGCAGCGAAGGACAGGGGGAGTTGGGCTACACCTTC. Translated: CASSEGQGELGYTF.

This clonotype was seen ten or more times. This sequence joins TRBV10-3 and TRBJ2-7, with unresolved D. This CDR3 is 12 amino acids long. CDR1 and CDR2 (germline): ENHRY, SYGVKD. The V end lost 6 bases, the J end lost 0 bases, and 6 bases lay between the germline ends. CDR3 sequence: CAISGTSYEQYF. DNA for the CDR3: TGTGCCATCAGCGGCACCTCCTACGAGCAGTACTTC.

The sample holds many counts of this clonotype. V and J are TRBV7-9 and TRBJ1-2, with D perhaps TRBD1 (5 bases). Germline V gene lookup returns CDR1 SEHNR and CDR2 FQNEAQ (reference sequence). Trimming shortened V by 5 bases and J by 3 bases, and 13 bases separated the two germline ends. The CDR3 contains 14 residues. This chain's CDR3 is CASSLRETYYGYTF. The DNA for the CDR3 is TGTGCCAGCAGCCTCAGGGAAACCTACTATGGCTACACCTTC.

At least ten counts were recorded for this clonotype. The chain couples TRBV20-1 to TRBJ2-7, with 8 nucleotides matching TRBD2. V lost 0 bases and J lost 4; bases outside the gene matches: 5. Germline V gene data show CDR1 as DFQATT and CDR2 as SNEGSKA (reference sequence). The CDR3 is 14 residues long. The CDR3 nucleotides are TGCAGTGCTAGAGATTCGGGAGGGCCGTACGAGCAGTACTTC. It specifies CSARDSGGPYEQYF.

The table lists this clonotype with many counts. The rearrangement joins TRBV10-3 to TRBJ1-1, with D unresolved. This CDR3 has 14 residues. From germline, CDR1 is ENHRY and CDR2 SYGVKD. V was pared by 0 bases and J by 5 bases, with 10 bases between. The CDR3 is CAISESNRFTEAFF. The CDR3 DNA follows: TGTGCCATCAGTGAGTCGAACCGGTTTACTGAAGCTTTCTTT.

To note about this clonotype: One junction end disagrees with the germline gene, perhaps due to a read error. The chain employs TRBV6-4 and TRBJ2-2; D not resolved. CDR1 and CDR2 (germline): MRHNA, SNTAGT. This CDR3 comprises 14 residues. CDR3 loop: CASSEGYNTRELFF. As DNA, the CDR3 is TGTGCCAGCAGTGAGGGGTACAACACCCGGGAGCTGTTTTTT.

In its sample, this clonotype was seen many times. CDR3 in DNA: TGTGCCAGCAGTTATTACCGGAGCACAGATACGCAGTATTTT. It encodes CASSYYRSTDTQYF. This sequence joins TRBV6-1 and TRBJ2-3; no firm D call. Germline CDR1 MNHNS, CDR2 SASEGT. V was shortened by 5 bases and J by 0 bases, with 9 bases between the two germline ends. The CDR3 sequence is 14 residues long.

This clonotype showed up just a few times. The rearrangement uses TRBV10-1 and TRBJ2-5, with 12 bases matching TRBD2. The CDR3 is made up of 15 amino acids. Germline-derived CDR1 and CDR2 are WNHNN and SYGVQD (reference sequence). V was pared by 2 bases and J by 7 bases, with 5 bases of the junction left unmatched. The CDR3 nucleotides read TGCGCCAGCAGTGAGGCGAGACTAGCGGGAGTGACCCAGTACTTC. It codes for CASSEARLAGVTQYF.

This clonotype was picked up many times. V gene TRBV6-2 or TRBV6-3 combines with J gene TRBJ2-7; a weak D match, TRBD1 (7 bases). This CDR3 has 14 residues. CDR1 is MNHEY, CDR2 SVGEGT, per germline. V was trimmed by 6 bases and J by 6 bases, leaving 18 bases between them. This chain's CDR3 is CASRGLTGAAEQYF. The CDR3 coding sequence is TGTGCCAGCAGGGGACTTACAGGGGCCGCCGAGCAGTACTTC.

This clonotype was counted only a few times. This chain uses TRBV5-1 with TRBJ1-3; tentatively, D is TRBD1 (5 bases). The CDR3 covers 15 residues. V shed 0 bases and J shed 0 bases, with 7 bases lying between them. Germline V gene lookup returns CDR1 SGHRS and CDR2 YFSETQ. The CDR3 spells CASSLEGISGNTIYF. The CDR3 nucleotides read TGCGCCAGCAGCTTGGAGGGGATCTCTGGAAACACCATATATTTT.

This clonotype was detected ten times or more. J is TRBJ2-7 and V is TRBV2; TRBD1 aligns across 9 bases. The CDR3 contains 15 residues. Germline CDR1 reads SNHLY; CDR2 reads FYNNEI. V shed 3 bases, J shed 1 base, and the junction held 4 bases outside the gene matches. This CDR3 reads CASSEGQGVSYEQYF. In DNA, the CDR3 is TGTGCCAGCAGTGAGGGACAGGGAGTATCCTACGAGCAGTACTTC.

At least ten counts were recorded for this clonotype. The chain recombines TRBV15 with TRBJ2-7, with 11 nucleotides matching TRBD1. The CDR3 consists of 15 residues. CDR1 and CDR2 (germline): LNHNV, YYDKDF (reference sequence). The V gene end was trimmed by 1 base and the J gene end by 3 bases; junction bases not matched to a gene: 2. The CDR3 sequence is CATSRAGTGGYEQYF. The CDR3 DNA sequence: TGTGCCACCAGCAGAGCCGGGACAGGGGGCTACGAGCAGTACTTC.

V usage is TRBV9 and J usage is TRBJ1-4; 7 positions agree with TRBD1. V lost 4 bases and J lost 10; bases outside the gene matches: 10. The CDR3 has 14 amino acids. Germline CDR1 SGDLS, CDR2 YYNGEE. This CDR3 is CASSTGSSGGKLFF. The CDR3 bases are TGTGCCAGCAGCACCGGGTCCTCAGGGGGAAAACTGTTTTTT. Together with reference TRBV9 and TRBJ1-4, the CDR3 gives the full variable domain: DSGVTQTPKHLITATGQRVTLRCSPRSGDLSVYWYQQSLDQGLQFLIQYYNGEERAKGNILERFSAQQFPDLHSELNLSSLELGDSALYFCASSTGSSGGKLFFGSGTQLSVL.

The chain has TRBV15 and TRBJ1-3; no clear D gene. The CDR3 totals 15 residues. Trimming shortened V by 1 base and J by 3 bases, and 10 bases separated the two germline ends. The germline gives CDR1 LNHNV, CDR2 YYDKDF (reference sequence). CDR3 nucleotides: TGTGCCACCAGCAGAGGTCGAGACGTTGGAAACACCATATATTTT. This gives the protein CATSRGRDVGNTIYF.

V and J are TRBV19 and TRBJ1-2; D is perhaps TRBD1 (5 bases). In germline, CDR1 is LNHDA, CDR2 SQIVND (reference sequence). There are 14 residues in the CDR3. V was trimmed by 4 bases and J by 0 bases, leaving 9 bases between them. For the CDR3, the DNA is TGTGCCAGTAGTAGACAGAAAGCTAACTATGGCTACACCTTC. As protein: CASSRQKANYGYTF.

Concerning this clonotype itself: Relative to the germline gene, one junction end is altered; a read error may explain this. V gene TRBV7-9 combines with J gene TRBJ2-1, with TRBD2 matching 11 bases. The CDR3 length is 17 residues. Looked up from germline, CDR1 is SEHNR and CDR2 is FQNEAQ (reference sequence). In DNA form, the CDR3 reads TGCGCCAGCAGCCAAGAGCCGGGGACTAGCGGCCCTGGGGAGCAGTTCTTC. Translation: CASSQEPGTSGPGEQFF.

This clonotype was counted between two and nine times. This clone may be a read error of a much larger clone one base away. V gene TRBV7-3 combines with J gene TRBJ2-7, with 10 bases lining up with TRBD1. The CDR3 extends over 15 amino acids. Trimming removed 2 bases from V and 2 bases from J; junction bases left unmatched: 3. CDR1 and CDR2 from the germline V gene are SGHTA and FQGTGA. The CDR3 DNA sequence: TGTGCCAGCAGCTTAGGACAGGGGGGCGCCTACGAGCAGTACTTC. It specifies CASSLGQGGAYEQYF.

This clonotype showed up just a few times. The CDR3 here is CASSPLEAGHQYEQYF. CDR3 sequence (DNA): TGTGCCAGCAGCCCTCTTGAGGCGGGACACCAGTACGAGCAGTACTTC. This chain uses TRBV9 with TRBJ2-7, with D perhaps assigned TRBD1 or TRBD2 (6 bases each). The CDR3 contains 16 residues. V was pared by 4 bases and J by 4 bases, with 21 bases between. Germline values: CDR1 SGDLS, CDR2 YYNGEE.

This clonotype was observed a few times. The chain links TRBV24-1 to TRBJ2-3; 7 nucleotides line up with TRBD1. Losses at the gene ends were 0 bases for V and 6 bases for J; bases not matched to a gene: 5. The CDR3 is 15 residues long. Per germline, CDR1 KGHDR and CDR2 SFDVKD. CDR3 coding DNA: TGTGCCACCAGTGATTTGAGACAGGGCATGGATACGCAGTATTTT. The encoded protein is CATSDLRQGMDTQYF.

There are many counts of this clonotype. The CDR3 DNA sequence: TGTGCCAGCAGCCAAGGACGGGTTCTGGGGCAGTACTTC. Its translation is CASSQGRVLGQYF. The chain carries TRBV3-1 and TRBJ2-7, with D unresolved. From germline, CDR1 is LGHDT and CDR2 YNNKEL (reference sequence). The CDR3 consists of 13 residues. The V and J ends lost 1 base and 9 bases respectively, with 13 bases between them.

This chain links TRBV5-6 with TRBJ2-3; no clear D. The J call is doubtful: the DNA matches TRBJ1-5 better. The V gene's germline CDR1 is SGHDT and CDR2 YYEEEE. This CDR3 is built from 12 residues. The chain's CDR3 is CASSFLADTQHF. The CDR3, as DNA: TGTGCCAGCAGCTTCCTGGCGGATACGCAGCATTTT.

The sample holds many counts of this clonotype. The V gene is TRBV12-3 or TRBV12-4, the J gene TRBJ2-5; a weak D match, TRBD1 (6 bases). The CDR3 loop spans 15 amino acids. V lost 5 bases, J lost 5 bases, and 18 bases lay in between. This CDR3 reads CASSQTDRGSETQYF. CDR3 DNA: TGTGCCAGCAGTCAAACAGATAGGGGGTCGGAGACCCAGTACTTC.

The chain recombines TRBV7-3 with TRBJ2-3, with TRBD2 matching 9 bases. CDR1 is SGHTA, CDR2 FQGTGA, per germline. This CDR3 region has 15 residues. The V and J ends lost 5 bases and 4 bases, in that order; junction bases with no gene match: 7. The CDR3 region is CASSHGLARADTQYF. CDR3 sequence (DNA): TGTGCCAGCAGCCACGGACTAGCGCGGGCAGATACGCAGTATTTT. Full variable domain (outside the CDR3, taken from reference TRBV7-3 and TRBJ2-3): GAGVSQTPSNKVTEKGKYVELRCDPISGHTALYWYRQSLGQGPEFLIYFQGTGAADDSGLPNDRFFAVRPEGSVSTLKIQRTERGDSAVYLCASSHGLARADTQYFGPGTRLTVL.

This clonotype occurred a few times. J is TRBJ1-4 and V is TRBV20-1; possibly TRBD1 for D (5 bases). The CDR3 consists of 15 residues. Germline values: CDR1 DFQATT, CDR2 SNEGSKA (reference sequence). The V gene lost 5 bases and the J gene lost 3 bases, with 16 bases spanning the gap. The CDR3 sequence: CSASDAGRSNEKLFF. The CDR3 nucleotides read TGCAGTGCTTCCGATGCGGGGCGTTCTAATGAAAAACTGTTTTTT.

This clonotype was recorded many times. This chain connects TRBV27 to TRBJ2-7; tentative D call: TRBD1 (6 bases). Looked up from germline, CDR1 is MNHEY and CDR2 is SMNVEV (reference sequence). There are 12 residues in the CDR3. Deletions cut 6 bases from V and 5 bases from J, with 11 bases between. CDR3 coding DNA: TGTGCCAGCAGACAGGGAGCGAACGAGCAGTACTTC. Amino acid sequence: CASRQGANEQYF.

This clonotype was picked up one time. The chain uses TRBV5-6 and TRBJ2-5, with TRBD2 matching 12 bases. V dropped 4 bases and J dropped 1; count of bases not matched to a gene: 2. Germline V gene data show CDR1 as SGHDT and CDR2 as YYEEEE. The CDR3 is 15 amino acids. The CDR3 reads CASSRTSGAQETQYF. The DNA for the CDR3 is TGTGCCAGCAGCAGGACTAGCGGGGCCCAAGAGACCCAGTACTTC.

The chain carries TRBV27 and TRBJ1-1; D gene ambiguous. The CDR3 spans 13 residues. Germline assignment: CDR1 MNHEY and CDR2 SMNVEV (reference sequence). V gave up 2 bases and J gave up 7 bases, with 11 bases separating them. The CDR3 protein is CASSLGRPYEAFF. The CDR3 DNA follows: TGTGCCAGCAGTTTAGGGCGCCCGTATGAAGCTTTCTTT.